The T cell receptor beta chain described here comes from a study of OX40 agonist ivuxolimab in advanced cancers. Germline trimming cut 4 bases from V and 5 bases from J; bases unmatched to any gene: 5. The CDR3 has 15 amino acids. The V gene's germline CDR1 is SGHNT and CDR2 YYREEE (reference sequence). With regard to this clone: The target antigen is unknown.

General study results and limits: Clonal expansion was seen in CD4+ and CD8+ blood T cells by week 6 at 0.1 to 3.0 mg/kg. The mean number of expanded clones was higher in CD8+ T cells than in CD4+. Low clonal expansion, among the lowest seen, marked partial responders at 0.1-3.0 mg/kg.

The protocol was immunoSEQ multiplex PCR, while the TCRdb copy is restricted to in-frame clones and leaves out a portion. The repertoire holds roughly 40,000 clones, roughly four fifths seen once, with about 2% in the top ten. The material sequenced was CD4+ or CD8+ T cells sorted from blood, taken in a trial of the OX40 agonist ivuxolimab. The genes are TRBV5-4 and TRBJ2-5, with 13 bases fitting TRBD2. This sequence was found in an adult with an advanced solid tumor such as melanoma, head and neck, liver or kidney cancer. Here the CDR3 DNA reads TGTGCCAGCAGCGGCACTAGCGGGAGGGGTGAGACCCAGTACTTC. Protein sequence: CASSGTSGRGETQYF.